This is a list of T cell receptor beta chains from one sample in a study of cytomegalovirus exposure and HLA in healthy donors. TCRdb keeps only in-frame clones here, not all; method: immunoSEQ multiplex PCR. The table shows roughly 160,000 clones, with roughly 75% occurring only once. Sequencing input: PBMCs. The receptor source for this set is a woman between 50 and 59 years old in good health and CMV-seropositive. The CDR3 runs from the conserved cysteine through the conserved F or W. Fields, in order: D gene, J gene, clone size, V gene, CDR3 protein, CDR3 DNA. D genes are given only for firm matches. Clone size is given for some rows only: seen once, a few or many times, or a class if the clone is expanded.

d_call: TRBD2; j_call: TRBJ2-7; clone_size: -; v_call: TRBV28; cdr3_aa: CASSSPRTSGRYEQYF; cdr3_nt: TGTGCCAGCAGCTCCCCACGGACTAGCGGGAGATACGAGCAGTACTTC
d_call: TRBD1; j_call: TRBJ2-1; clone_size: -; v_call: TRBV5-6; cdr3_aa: CASSLDRGEQFF; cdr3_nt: TGTGCCAGCAGCTTGGACAGGGGTGAGCAGTTCTTC
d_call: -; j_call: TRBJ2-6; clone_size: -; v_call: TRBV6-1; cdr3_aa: CASTGAGANVLTF; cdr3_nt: TGTGCCAGCACAGGGGCTGGGGCCAACGTCCTGACTTTC
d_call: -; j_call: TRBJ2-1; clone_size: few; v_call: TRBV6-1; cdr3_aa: CASSEITGGNEQFF; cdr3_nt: TGTGCCAGCAGTGAAATAACCGGGGGCAATGAGCAGTTCTTC
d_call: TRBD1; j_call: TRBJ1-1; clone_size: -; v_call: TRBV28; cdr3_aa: CAGGQGRPLNTEAFF; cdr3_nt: TGTGCGGGGGGACAGGGCCGACCCCTGAACACTGAAGCTTTCTTT
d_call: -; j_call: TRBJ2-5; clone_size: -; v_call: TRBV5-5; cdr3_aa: CASSLPREVRETQYF; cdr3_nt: TGTGCCAGCAGCTTGCCCCGTGAGGTTAGAGAGACCCAGTACTTC
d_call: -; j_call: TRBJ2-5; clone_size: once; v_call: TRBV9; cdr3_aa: CASSLEGRETQYF; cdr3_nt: TGTGCCAGCAGCCTGGAGGGGAGGGAGACCCAGTACTTC
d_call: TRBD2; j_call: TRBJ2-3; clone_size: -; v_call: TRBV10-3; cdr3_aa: CAISTGGGTDTQYF; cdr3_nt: TGTGCCATCTCCACGGGGGGTGGCACAGATACGCAGTATTTT
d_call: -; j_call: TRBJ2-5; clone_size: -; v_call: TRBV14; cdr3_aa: CASSRAQETQYF; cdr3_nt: TGTGCCAGCAGCCGAGCCCAAGAGACCCAGTACTTC
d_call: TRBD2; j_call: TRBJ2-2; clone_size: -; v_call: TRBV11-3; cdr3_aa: CASSAGLASSGELFF; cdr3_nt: TGTGCCAGCAGCGCGGGACTAGCCTCCTCCGGGGAGCTGTTTTTT
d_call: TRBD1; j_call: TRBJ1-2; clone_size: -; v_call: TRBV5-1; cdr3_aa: CASSSRTGGLGYTF; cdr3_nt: TGCGCCAGCAGCTCACGAACAGGGGGTCTTGGCTACACCTTC
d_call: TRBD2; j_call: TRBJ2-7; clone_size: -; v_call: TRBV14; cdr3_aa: CASSQERGIESYEQYF; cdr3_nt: TGTGCCAGCAGCCAAGAGCGGGGGATAGAATCCTACGAGCAGTACTTC
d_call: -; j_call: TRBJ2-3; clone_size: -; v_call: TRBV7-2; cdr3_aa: CASSLSLSSGADTQYF; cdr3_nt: TGTGCCAGCAGCTTAAGCTTGTCCTCAGGGGCAGATACGCAGTATTTT
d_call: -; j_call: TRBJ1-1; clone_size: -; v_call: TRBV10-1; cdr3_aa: CASSEFGGMGTEAFF; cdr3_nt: TGCGCCAGCAGTGAATTCGGGGGAATGGGCACTGAAGCTTTCTTT
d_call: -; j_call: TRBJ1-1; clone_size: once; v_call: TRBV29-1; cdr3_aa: CSVSRGAFF; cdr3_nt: TGCAGCGTGAGTAGGGGAGCTTTCTTT
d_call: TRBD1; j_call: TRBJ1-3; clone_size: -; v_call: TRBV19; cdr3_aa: CASSIAGTGATIYF; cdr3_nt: TGTGCCAGTAGTATAGCTGGGACAGGGGCCACCATATATTTT
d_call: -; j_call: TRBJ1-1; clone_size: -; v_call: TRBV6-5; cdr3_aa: CASSPSLAVNTEAFF; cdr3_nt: TGTGCCAGCAGTCCCAGTCTTGCAGTTAACACTGAAGCTTTCTTT
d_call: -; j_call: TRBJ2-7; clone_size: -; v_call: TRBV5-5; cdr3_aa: CASSFSTIARSGRVYEQYF; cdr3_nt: TGTGCCAGCAGCTTCTCCACTATTGCCAGGTCGGGGAGAGTCTACGAGCAGTACTTC
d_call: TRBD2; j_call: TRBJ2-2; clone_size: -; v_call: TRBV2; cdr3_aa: CANAILRQREGPVTGELFF; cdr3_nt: TGTGCCAACGCGATCTTAAGGCAGCGGGAGGGCCCCGTCACCGGGGAGCTGTTTTTT
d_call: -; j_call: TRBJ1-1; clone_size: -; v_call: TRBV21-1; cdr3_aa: CASSRVEEAFF; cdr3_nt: TGTGCCAGCAGCAGGGTGGAGGAAGCTTTCTTT
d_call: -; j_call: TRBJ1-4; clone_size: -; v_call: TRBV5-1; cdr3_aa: CASSLVSGAFNEKLFF; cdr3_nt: TGCGCCAGCAGCTTGGTGTCAGGGGCGTTTAATGAAAAACTGTTTTTT
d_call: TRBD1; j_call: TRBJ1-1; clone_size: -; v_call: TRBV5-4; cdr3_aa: CASSQQKRTGDTEAFF; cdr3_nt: TGTGCCAGCAGCCAACAAAAAAGGACAGGGGATACTGAAGCTTTCTTT
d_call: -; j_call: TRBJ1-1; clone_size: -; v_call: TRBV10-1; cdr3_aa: CASSTKVERSEAFF; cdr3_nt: TGCGCCAGCAGTACAAAGGTCGAGCGGAGTGAAGCTTTCTTT
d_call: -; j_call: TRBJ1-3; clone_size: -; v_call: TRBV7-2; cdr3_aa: CASSSARGNTIYF; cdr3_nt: TGTGCCAGCAGCAGCGCCCGGGGAAACACCATATATTTT